One and the same sample provided the 24 T cell receptor beta chains below, sequenced in a study of blood T cell repertoires in COVID-19. Measured with immunoSEQ multiplex PCR; TCRdb has only the in-frame clones, and not every one. Of 100,000 to 150,000 clones in the sample, approximately 81% were seen once. The material sequenced was peripheral blood. These receptors all come from a middle-aged man with active or convalescent COVID-19.

The chain recombines TRBV6-6 with TRBJ2-3; no clear D gene. This CDR3 has 16 residues. Germline lookup yields CDR1 MNHNY and CDR2 SVGAGI (reference sequence). V was trimmed by 2 bases and J by 1 base, leaving 13 bases between them. The CDR3 nucleotides are TGTGCCAGCAGTTACCCAAAGGTGGGCGGCACAGATACGCAGTATTTT. Translation gives CASSYPKVGGTDTQYF.

In this sample, this clone turned up a few times. J is TRBJ2-7 and V is TRBV4-2; D might be TRBD1 (6 bases). Germline loops: CDR1 LGHNA, CDR2 YNFKEQ. Between the trimmed V and J ends, which lost 4 bases and 3 bases, there was a span of 13 bases. This CDR3 is built from 14 residues. The CDR3 region has the DNA TGTGCCAGCAGCCTCAGACAGGACGGCTACGAGCAGTACTTC. This encodes CASSLRQDGYEQYF.

This clone was recorded only once. This CDR3 is also generated by other DNA sequences in the sample. The chain couples TRBV6-5 to TRBJ1-5; TRBD1 might be the D (6 bases). The germline CDR1 and CDR2 sequences are MNHEY and SVGAGI. The CDR3 length is 15 residues. The V and J ends lost 6 bases and 0 bases respectively, with 12 bases between them. The CDR3 region has the DNA TGTGCCAGCAGGATGGACAGCTATAGCAATCAGCCCCAGCATTTT. Its protein is CASRMDSYSNQPQHF.

V is TRBV30 and J is TRBJ1-5; weak D call: TRBD1 (5 bases). Trimming removed 1 base from V and 7 bases from J, with 14 bases in between. Germline V lookup: CDR1 GTSNPN, CDR2 SVGIG (reference sequence). The CDR3 extends over 14 amino acids. This CDR3 reads CAWSGGHPTQPQHF. The CDR3 nucleotides read TGTGCCTGGAGTGGAGGACACCCAACACAGCCCCAGCATTTT.

The sample holds one count of this clone. This sequence joins TRBV19 and TRBJ2-1; TRBD2 aligns across 7 bases. Unmatched junction bases numbered 4, after V lost 3 bases and J lost 2 bases. The CDR3 spans 15 residues. In germline, CDR1 is LNHDA, CDR2 SQIVND (reference sequence). CDR3 in amino acids: CASSILAGTYNEQFF. DNA for the CDR3: TGTGCCAGTAGTATTTTAGCGGGTACCTACAATGAGCAGTTCTTC.

The rearrangement joins TRBV3-1 (or the pseudogene TRBV3-2) to TRBJ1-3; a possible D gene is TRBD1 (6 bases). Germline V gives CDR1 LGHDT, CDR2 YNNKEL (reference sequence). V was clipped by 4 bases and J by 3 bases, with 10 bases between them. CDR3 length: 14 residues. The CDR3 bases are TGTGCCAGCAGCCCCAGGGGTTATGGAAACACCATATATTTT. It specifies CASSPRGYGNTIYF.

The chain joins TRBV19 to TRBJ2-1, with 11 bases that match TRBD1. The V gene end was trimmed by 6 bases and the J gene end by 7 bases; junction bases not matched to a gene: 8. Germline values: CDR1 LNHDA, CDR2 SQIVND (reference sequence). The CDR3 is 15 residues long. The CDR3 coding sequence is TGTGCCAGTAGGAGGACAGGGGGCGAGAGGAATGAGCAGTTCTTC. Its protein is CASRRTGGERNEQFF.

The chain uses TRBV12-5 and TRBJ2-7; 8 bases are a match to TRBD2. With 0 bases clipped from V and 1 base from J, the junction kept 8 bases outside the gene matches. Germline V gene lookup returns CDR1 LGHNT and CDR2 FRNRAP. The CDR3 runs 17 residues. The CDR3 sequence: CASGLVLGREGSYEQYF. Written as DNA, the CDR3 is TGTGCTAGTGGTTTGGTACTGGGACGGGAGGGATCCTACGAGCAGTACTTC. Based on the CDR3 plus reference TRBV12-5 and TRBJ2-7, the full variable domain is DARVTQTPRHKVTEMGQEVTMRCQPILGHNTVFWYRQTMMQGLELLAYFRNRAPLDDSGMPKDRFSAEMPDATLATLKIQPSEPRDSAVYFCASGLVLGREGSYEQYFGPGTRLTVT.

The table lists this clone with a few counts. V is TRBV30 and J is TRBJ1-2, with 8 bases matching TRBD1. Germline V gene data show CDR1 as GTSNPN and CDR2 as SVGIG (reference sequence). Germline trimming cut 3 bases from V and 4 bases from J; bases unmatched to any gene: 4. This CDR3 has 13 amino acids. CDR3 sequence (DNA): TGTGCCTGGAGCACAGGGGGGACCTATGGCTACACCTTC. It encodes CAWSTGGTYGYTF.

The chain joins TRBV27 to TRBJ1-5, with D possibly matching TRBD1 (5 bases). Deletions cut 2 bases from V and 6 bases from J, with 8 bases between. The CDR3 spans 13 residues. Germline V gene lookup returns CDR1 MNHEY and CDR2 SMNVEV (reference sequence). CDR3 region: CASSLGGGQPQHF. CDR3 sequence (DNA): TGTGCCAGCAGTTTAGGGGGAGGTCAGCCCCAGCATTTT.

Of note for this clone: Other nucleotide sequences from this sample produce the same CDR3. This rearrangement joins TRBV27 to TRBJ1-6, with D possibly matching TRBD1 (5 bases). Trimming removed 4 bases from V and 14 bases from J, with 9 bases in between. The CDR3 spans 11 residues. The germline gives CDR1 MNHEY, CDR2 SMNVEV (reference sequence). The CDR3 spells CASSSQGTLHF. The CDR3 bases are TGTGCCAGCAGTTCCCAGGGAACCCTCCACTTT.

This sequence joins TRBV15 and TRBJ1-1; D unresolved. V shed 2 bases and J shed 1 base, with 11 bases lying between them. CDR3 size: 15 residues. Germline V gives CDR1 LNHNV, CDR2 YYDKDF (reference sequence). CDR3 sequence: CATSRPQVANTEAFF. In DNA form, the CDR3 reads TGTGCCACCAGCAGACCTCAGGTCGCGAACACTGAAGCTTTCTTT.

V usage is TRBV12-3 or TRBV12-4 and J usage is TRBJ1-2; tentatively, D is TRBD1 (5 bases). V was pared by 1 base and J by 8 bases, with 11 bases between. The CDR3 consists of 13 residues. CDR3 protein: CASSLGSGNGYTF. For the CDR3, the DNA is TGTGCCAGCAGTTTAGGTTCAGGGAACGGCTACACCTTC.

This clone was observed once. This chain uses TRBV7-2 with TRBJ2-5; a possible D gene is TRBD1 (5 bases). Germline V gene data show CDR1 as SGHTA and CDR2 as FQGNSA. The CDR3 is made up of 16 amino acids. Trimming removed 1 base from V and 5 bases from J, with 17 bases in between. Here the CDR3 DNA reads TGTGCCAGCAGCTTAGAAGGGGTCAAAGCCTGGGAGACCCAGTACTTC. This encodes CASSLEGVKAWETQYF.

V and J are TRBV25-1 and TRBJ1-1; D perhaps matches TRBD1 (5 bases). Germline CDR1 reads MGHDK; CDR2 reads SYGVNS. Trimming took off 5 bases at V and 0 bases at J, with 7 bases between the two ends. This CDR3 has 13 amino acids. The CDR3 region is CASSRQMNTEAFF. The CDR3 DNA is TGTGCCAGCAGTCGACAGATGAACACTGAAGCTTTCTTT.

The chain links TRBV2 to TRBJ1-3; D unresolved. The germline V gene encodes CDR1 SNHLY and CDR2 FYNNEI. This CDR3 spans 16 amino acids. Trimming took off 1 base at V and 1 base at J, with 11 bases between the two ends. The CDR3 coding sequence is TGTGCCAGCAGTGAAGACAGAACCCTATCTGGAAACACCATATATTTT. It yields the protein CASSEDRTLSGNTIYF. The whole variable domain, remainder taken from reference TRBV2 and TRBJ1-3, is EPEVTQTPSHQVTQMGQEVILRCVPISNHLYFYWYRQILGQKVEFLVSFYNNEISEKSEIFDDQFSVERPDGSNFTLKIRSTKLEDSAMYFCASSEDRTLSGNTIYFGEGSWLTVV.

The chain uses TRBV5-6 and TRBJ2-7, with D possibly TRBD1 on 5 matching bases. The CDR3 is 14 residues long. Germline CDR1 SGHDT, CDR2 YYEEEE. V was shortened by 0 bases and J by 4 bases, with 11 bases between the two germline ends. In DNA form, the CDR3 reads TGTGCCAGCAGCTTGGGGGGCGTCGGGTACGAGCAGTACTTC. This gives the protein CASSLGGVGYEQYF. The variable domain in full, completed from reference TRBV5-6 and TRBJ2-7, reads DAGVTQSPTHLIKTRGQQVTLRCSPKSGHDTVSWYQQALGQGPQFIFQYYEEEERQRGNFPDRFSGHQFPNYSSELNVNALLLGDSALYLCASSLGGVGYEQYFGPGTRLTVT.

This clone was detected only a few times. The chain carries TRBV29-1 and TRBJ1-2; 9 positions agree with TRBD1. J was trimmed by 3 bases and V by 7 bases; bases with no gene match: 6. The CDR3 contains 13 residues. Germline-derived CDR1 and CDR2 are SQVTM and ANQGSEA. The DNA for the CDR3 is TGCAGCGCGACAGGGGGTCGGTACTATGGCTACACCTTC. Encoded protein: CSATGGRYYGYTF.

The rearrangement links TRBV2 to TRBJ1-1; no reliable D call. The CDR3 has 9 amino acids. The V gene lost 6 bases and the J gene lost 6 bases, with 2 bases spanning the gap. The germline gives CDR1 SNHLY, CDR2 FYNNEI. The CDR3 DNA reads TGTGCCAGCAGCTCTGAAGCTTTCTTT. Translation gives CASSSEAFF. Variable domain in full (rest from reference TRBV2 and TRBJ1-1): EPEVTQTPSHQVTQMGQEVILRCVPISNHLYFYWYRQILGQKVEFLVSFYNNEISEKSEIFDDQFSVERPDGSNFTLKIRSTKLEDSAMYFCASSSEAFFGQGTRLTVV.

This clone appeared a single time. The chain employs TRBV6-6 and TRBJ2-4; no clear D. CDR1 is MNHNY, CDR2 SVGAGI, per germline (reference sequence). The CDR3 runs 14 residues. Trimming left V 2 bases short and J 4 bases short, with 9 bases between. CDR3: CASSYDGAKNIQYF. In DNA, the CDR3 is TGTGCCAGCAGTTACGACGGAGCAAAAAACATTCAGTACTTC.

The rearrangement uses TRBV12-3 or TRBV12-4 and TRBJ2-7; possibly TRBD1 for D (6 bases). Trimming took 6 bases from V and 5 from J, leaving 11 bases between them. The CDR3 totals 12 residues. The CDR3 protein is CASSSGVHEQYF. In DNA, the CDR3 is TGTGCCAGCAGCTCAGGGGTCCACGAGCAGTACTTC.

This clone was observed a few times. V and J are TRBV6-1 and TRBJ1-5; possibly TRBD1 for D (6 bases). V was clipped by 4 bases and J by 0 bases, with 13 bases between them. The CDR3 is 16 residues long. Germline V lookup: CDR1 MNHNS, CDR2 SASEGT. The CDR3 region is CASSALGGASNQPQHF. DNA for the CDR3: TGTGCCAGCAGTGCCCTTGGGGGGGCTAGCAATCAGCCCCAGCATTTT.

This clone was recorded once. The V gene is TRBV27, the J gene TRBJ1-5, with D tentatively TRBD1 (5 bases). V was clipped by 6 bases and J by 2 bases, with 11 bases between them. CDR1 and CDR2 from the germline V gene are MNHEY and SMNVEV (reference sequence). This CDR3 comprises 14 residues. DNA for the CDR3: TGTGCCAGCAGGCAGGGAGGCGGCAATCAGCCCCAGCATTTT. Protein sequence: CASRQGGGNQPQHF.

V usage is TRBV10-3 and J usage is TRBJ2-2, with 7 bases identical to TRBD1. Germline assignment: CDR1 ENHRY and CDR2 SYGVKD. The CDR3 length is 16 residues. The junction had 5 bases not matched to a gene; V was cut back by 3 bases and J by 1 base. The CDR3 loop reads CAISESGGWNTGELFF. Written as DNA, the CDR3 is TGTGCCATCAGTGAATCAGGGGGTTGGAACACCGGGGAGCTGTTTTTT.